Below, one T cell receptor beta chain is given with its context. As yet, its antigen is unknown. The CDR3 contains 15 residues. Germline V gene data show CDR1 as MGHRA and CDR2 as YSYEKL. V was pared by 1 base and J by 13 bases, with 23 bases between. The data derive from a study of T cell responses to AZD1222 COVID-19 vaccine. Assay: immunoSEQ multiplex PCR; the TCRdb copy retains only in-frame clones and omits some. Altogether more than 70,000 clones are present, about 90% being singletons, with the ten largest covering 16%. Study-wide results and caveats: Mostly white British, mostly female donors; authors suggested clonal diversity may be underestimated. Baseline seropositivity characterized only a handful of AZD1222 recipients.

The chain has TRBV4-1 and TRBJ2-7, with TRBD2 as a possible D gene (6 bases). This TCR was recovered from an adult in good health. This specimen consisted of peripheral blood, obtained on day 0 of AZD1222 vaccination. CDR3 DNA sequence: TGCGCCAGCAGCCAAGTAGTATCCTCTAGCGCCCCTCTATACTTC. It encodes CASSQVVSSSAPLYF.